Listed below are T cell receptor beta chains from one sample, sequenced in a study of regulatory T cells in long-lasting Graves disease. MiXCR was run by TCRdb on the multiplex PCR reads, yielding one entry per CDR3 protein. The sample includes approximately 400,000 distinct CDR3 sequences, 20% to 25% of them seen just once. The sequences come from peripheral blood mononuclear cells (PBMCs), collected when the disease was refractory, from a patient treated with antithyroid drugs. The receptor source for this set is a woman aged 40-49 years with Graves disease. Each CDR3 is given with its conserved first and last residue. Each record gives: CDR3 protein, CDR3 DNA, V gene, D gene, clone size, J gene. A D gene is named only where the DNA matches it firmly. Clone size appears in some rows only: once, few, many, or a class for an expanded clone.

cdr3_aa: CASSQGGRNSPLHF; cdr3_nt: TGTGCCAGCAGCCAAGGGGGCCGTAATTCACCCCTCCACTTT; v_call: TRBV3-1; d_call: .; clone_size: .; j_call: TRBJ1-6
cdr3_aa: CSAGGREGQPQHF; cdr3_nt: TGCAGTGCTGGCGGAAGGGAGGGACAGCCCCAGCATTTT; v_call: TRBV20-1; d_call: .; clone_size: .; j_call: TRBJ1-5
cdr3_aa: CSATLGGLAGTNYEQYF; cdr3_nt: TGCAGTGCTACCCTGGGGGGCCTAGCGGGTACAAACTACGAGCAGTACTTC; v_call: TRBV20-1; d_call: TRBD2; clone_size: .; j_call: TRBJ2-7
cdr3_aa: CSASYDRQYF; cdr3_nt: TGCAGTGCTAGCTATGATAGGCAGTACTTC; v_call: TRBV20-1; d_call: .; clone_size: .; j_call: TRBJ2-7
cdr3_aa: CASTSGGWYF; cdr3_nt: TGTGCCAGCACATCAGGGGGGTGGTACTTC; v_call: TRBV27; d_call: .; clone_size: .; j_call: TRBJ2-7
cdr3_aa: CSAGTGDGLKNIQYF; cdr3_nt: TGCAGTGCTGGAACAGGGGACGGCCTGAAAAACATTCAGTACTTC; v_call: TRBV20-1; d_call: TRBD1; clone_size: .; j_call: TRBJ2-4
cdr3_aa: CASSLRQGFTGELFF; cdr3_nt: TGTGCCAGCAGTTTACGACAGGGATTCACCGGGGAGCTGTTTTTT; v_call: TRBV28; d_call: TRBD1; clone_size: many; j_call: TRBJ2-2
cdr3_aa: CASSLFLAGTGELFF; cdr3_nt: TGTGCCAGCAGCTTATTTCTCGCGGGCACCGGGGAGCTGTTTTTT; v_call: TRBV11-2; d_call: .; clone_size: few; j_call: TRBJ2-2
cdr3_aa: CASSEPRAFTDTQYF; cdr3_nt: TGTGCCAGCAGCGAACCGCGGGCTTTCACAGATACGCAGTATTTT; v_call: TRBV7-9; d_call: .; clone_size: .; j_call: TRBJ2-3
cdr3_aa: CASSMQLAGVYEQYF; cdr3_nt: TGTGCCAGTAGTATGCAACTAGCGGGAGTCTACGAGCAGTACTTC; v_call: TRBV19; d_call: TRBD2; clone_size: few; j_call: TRBJ2-7
cdr3_aa: CASTQSPEHTGELFF; cdr3_nt: TGTGCCAGCACCCAGTCCCCAGAGCACACCGGGGAGCTGTTTTTT; v_call: TRBV9; d_call: .; clone_size: .; j_call: TRBJ2-2
cdr3_aa: CASTNLYEQYF; cdr3_nt: TGTGCCAGCACCAATCTCTACGAGCAGTACTTC; v_call: TRBV2; d_call: .; clone_size: many; j_call: TRBJ2-7
cdr3_aa: CASRRTGEGTEAFF; cdr3_nt: TGCGCCAGCAGACGTACAGGGGAGGGCACTGAAGCTTTCTTT; v_call: TRBV5-1; d_call: TRBD1; clone_size: .; j_call: TRBJ1-1
cdr3_aa: CASSLPGINNEQFF; cdr3_nt: TGTGCCAGCAGTTTACCGGGAATCAACAATGAGCAGTTCTTC; v_call: TRBV28; d_call: .; clone_size: .; j_call: TRBJ2-1
cdr3_aa: CASSSDSTLEAFF; cdr3_nt: TGTGCCAGCAGTTCGGACAGCACTCTTGAAGCTTTCTTT; v_call: TRBV6-5; d_call: .; clone_size: .; j_call: TRBJ1-1
cdr3_aa: CASSPLWQENQPQHF; cdr3_nt: .; v_call: TRBV4-1; d_call: .; clone_size: .; j_call: TRBJ1-5
cdr3_aa: CASSYFGTRTDTQYF; cdr3_nt: TGTGCCAGCAGTTACTTCGGGACCCGCACAGATACGCAGTATTTT; v_call: TRBV28; d_call: .; clone_size: once; j_call: TRBJ2-3
cdr3_aa: CASSYVKGELFF; cdr3_nt: TGTGCCAGCAGTTATGTAAAAGGGGAGCTGTTTTTT; v_call: TRBV6-2/TRBV6-3; d_call: .; clone_size: .; j_call: TRBJ2-2
cdr3_aa: CATIQGQGEAFF; cdr3_nt: TGTGCCACCATCCAGGGACAGGGTGAAGCTTTCTTT; v_call: TRBV6-1; d_call: TRBD1; clone_size: .; j_call: TRBJ1-1
cdr3_aa: CSARAQGNSEAFF; cdr3_nt: TGCAGTGCTAGAGCGCAGGGGAACTCTGAAGCTTTCTTT; v_call: TRBV20-1; d_call: .; clone_size: few; j_call: TRBJ1-1
cdr3_aa: CASSYPGLGFETQYF; cdr3_nt: TGTGCCAGCTCCTATCCGGGACTAGGGTTTGAGACCCAGTACTTC; v_call: TRBV2; d_call: TRBD2; clone_size: many; j_call: TRBJ2-5
cdr3_aa: CASARGFVNTEAFF; cdr3_nt: TGTGCCAGCGCGAGGGGATTTGTGAACACCGAAGCTTTCTTT; v_call: TRBV25-1; d_call: .; clone_size: .; j_call: TRBJ1-1
cdr3_aa: CASSVVFGELFF; cdr3_nt: TGTGCCAGCAGCGTAGTTTTCGGGGAGCTGTTTTTT; v_call: TRBV9; d_call: .; clone_size: few; j_call: TRBJ2-2
cdr3_aa: CAWSAPFERDTGELFF; cdr3_nt: TGTGCCTGGAGCGCCCCTTTTGAACGGGACACCGGGGAGCTGTTTTTT; v_call: TRBV30; d_call: .; clone_size: .; j_call: TRBJ2-2
cdr3_aa: CAGGTSGNTGELFF; cdr3_nt: TGTGCCGGCGGGACTAGCGGGAACACCGGGGAGCTGTTTTTT; v_call: TRBV2; d_call: TRBD2; clone_size: few; j_call: TRBJ2-2
cdr3_aa: CASSLRSRRNNQPQHF; cdr3_nt: TGTGCCAGCAGTTTACGGTCGCGAAGAAATAATCAGCCCCAGCATTTT; v_call: TRBV28; d_call: .; clone_size: many; j_call: TRBJ1-5
cdr3_aa: CASSLERQGTIQYF; cdr3_nt: TGTGCCAGCAGCTTAGAGAGACAGGGGACTATTCAGTACTTC; v_call: TRBV11-2; d_call: TRBD1; clone_size: many; j_call: TRBJ2-4
cdr3_aa: CASSIGTSGEQYF; cdr3_nt: TGTGCCAGCAGCATAGGGACCTCCGGCGAGCAGTACTTC; v_call: TRBV6-1; d_call: .; clone_size: .; j_call: TRBJ2-7
cdr3_aa: CASNLKMGYTDTQYF; cdr3_nt: TGTGCCAGCAATCTTAAAATGGGTTACACAGATACGCAGTATTTT; v_call: TRBV2; d_call: .; clone_size: few; j_call: TRBJ2-3
cdr3_aa: CASRARRTEAFF; cdr3_nt: TGTGCCAGCAGGGCGAGGAGAACTGAAGCTTTCTTT; v_call: TRBV14; d_call: .; clone_size: .; j_call: TRBJ1-1
cdr3_aa: CASSYGTGRHEQYF; cdr3_nt: TGTGCCAGCAGTTACGGGACAGGGAGACACGAGCAGTACTTC; v_call: TRBV6-5; d_call: TRBD1; clone_size: many; j_call: TRBJ2-7
cdr3_aa: CASSTLAGELGTQYF; cdr3_nt: TGTGCCAGCAGCACACTAGCGGGAGAGTTGGGTACGCAGTATTTT; v_call: TRBV6-1; d_call: TRBD2; clone_size: .; j_call: TRBJ2-3
cdr3_aa: CSVNRGMGTDTQYF; cdr3_nt: TGCAGCGTCAACAGGGGGATGGGCACAGATACGCAGTATTTT; v_call: TRBV29-1; d_call: TRBD1; clone_size: .; j_call: TRBJ2-3
cdr3_aa: CAINPESGRSGANVLTF; cdr3_nt: TGTGCCATCAACCCGGAGAGCGGGAGGTCCGGGGCCAACGTCCTGACTTTC; v_call: TRBV10-3; d_call: TRBD2; clone_size: few; j_call: TRBJ2-6
cdr3_aa: CASSESQVSYEQYF; cdr3_nt: TGTGCCAGCAGTGAATCGCAAGTATCCTACGAGCAGTACTTC; v_call: TRBV2; d_call: .; clone_size: many; j_call: TRBJ2-7
cdr3_aa: CASSLDSGRAEQYF; cdr3_nt: TGTGCCAGCAGCTTAGATAGCGGGAGGGCCGAGCAGTACTTC; v_call: TRBV7-2; d_call: TRBD2; clone_size: many; j_call: TRBJ2-7
cdr3_aa: CASSFVFLTHRGPADGQYF; cdr3_nt: TGTGCCAGCAGCTTTGTCTTTTTAACCCACAGGGGCCCTGCCGACGGCCAGTACTTC; v_call: TRBV7-2; d_call: TRBD1; clone_size: few; j_call: TRBJ2-5
cdr3_aa: CASSDLTSGRGEQYF; cdr3_nt: TGTGCCAGCAGTGACCTAACTAGCGGGAGAGGCGAGCAGTACTTC; v_call: TRBV25-1; d_call: TRBD2; clone_size: .; j_call: TRBJ2-7
cdr3_aa: CASSSRDRGSYEQYF; cdr3_nt: TGTGCCAGCAGTAGTCGGGACAGGGGATCCTACGAGCAGTACTTC; v_call: TRBV6-1; d_call: TRBD1; clone_size: few; j_call: TRBJ2-7
cdr3_aa: CASRKGTERVREQYF; cdr3_nt: TGTGCCAGCAGAAAAGGGACAGAACGAGTACGAGAGCAGTACTTC; v_call: TRBV28; d_call: TRBD1; clone_size: many; j_call: TRBJ2-7
cdr3_aa: CASSFLLGGSSEETQYF; cdr3_nt: TGTGCCAGCAGTTTCCTCCTGGGCGGGAGCAGTGAAGAGACCCAGTACTTC; v_call: TRBV28; d_call: TRBD2; clone_size: many; j_call: TRBJ2-5
cdr3_aa: CASSLAHSGANVLTF; cdr3_nt: TGTGCCAGCAGCTTAGCACACTCTGGGGCCAACGTCCTGACTTTC; v_call: TRBV13; d_call: .; clone_size: .; j_call: TRBJ2-6
cdr3_aa: CASSFPGIGNTEAFF; cdr3_nt: TGTGCCAGCAGTTTTCCAGGGATAGGGAACACTGAAGCTTTCTTT; v_call: TRBV28; d_call: .; clone_size: once; j_call: TRBJ1-1
cdr3_aa: CASIRQTSGAPWDF; cdr3_nt: TGTGCCAGCATCAGGCAAACTAGCGGAGCCCCCTGGGACTTC; v_call: TRBV28; d_call: TRBD2; clone_size: .; j_call: TRBJ2-7
cdr3_aa: CASSGMWGSYNEQFF; cdr3_nt: TGTGCCAGCAGCGGGATGTGGGGCTCCTACAATGAGCAGTTCTTC; v_call: TRBV11-2; d_call: .; clone_size: .; j_call: TRBJ2-1
cdr3_aa: CASDNLPLRTSGRAGYEQYF; cdr3_nt: TGTGCCAGCGACAACCTGCCCTTAAGGACTAGCGGGAGGGCCGGCTACGAGCAGTACTTC; v_call: TRBV6-1; d_call: TRBD2; clone_size: .; j_call: TRBJ2-7